These 9 T cell receptor beta chains were sequenced from one sample in a study of beta chain features in type 1 diabetes. As every portion of the isolated RNA was reverse transcribed, the sequencing read expressed TCRB transcripts. The method was immunoSEQ multiplex PCR; TCRdb's version includes in-frame clones alone and lacks a portion of them. Here the sample spans roughly 730,000 clones, over 10% being singletons. These receptors have no identified antigens. Study findings and constraints: Type 1 diabetes patients showed a moderate but significant shortening of TCRB CDR3s in all four CD4+ subsets.

The sequencing input was naive CD4+ T cells from blood. The receptors stem from a man aged 18 to 29 with type 1 diabetes.

About this clone itself: Distinct nucleotide sequences in the sample also encode this CDR3. J is TRBJ2-7 and V is TRBV20-1, with D unresolved. Per the germline V gene, CDR1 is DFQATT and CDR2 is SNEGSKA (reference sequence). The CDR3 covers 10 residues. V was pared by 1 base and J by 5 bases, with 3 bases between. In nucleotides, the CDR3 is TGCAGTGCTAGAGGTGACGAGCAGTACTTC. The encoded protein is CSARGDEQYF.

The genes are TRBV6-6 and TRBJ2-7; 10 bases line up with TRBD1. Unmatched junction bases numbered 6, after V lost 7 bases and J lost 3 bases. This CDR3 contains 14 residues. Looked up from germline, CDR1 is MNHNY and CDR2 is SVGAGI (reference sequence). CDR3 amino acids: CASKSGQGIYEQYF. The CDR3 coding sequence is TGTGCCAGCAAATCGGGACAGGGGATCTACGAGCAGTACTTC.

This rearrangement joins TRBV7-9 to TRBJ1-2; no reliable D call. The germline V and J ends were trimmed by 2 bases and 0 bases, with 7 bases remaining between them. The CDR3 loop spans 14 amino acids. CDR1 and CDR2 from the germline V gene are SEHNR and FQNEAQ (reference sequence). The CDR3 region has the DNA TGTGCCAGCAGCTTACTGGCACCTAACTATGGCTACACCTTC. As protein: CASSLLAPNYGYTF.

The genes are TRBV7-9 and TRBJ1-2; no definite D call. CDR1 and CDR2 (germline): SEHNR, FQNEAQ (reference sequence). V dropped 1 base and J dropped 6 bases, with 12 bases sitting between them. The CDR3 contains 14 residues. The CDR3 DNA is TGTGCCAGCAGCTTAGTATCAGGATTCAATGGCTACACCTTC. As protein: CASSLVSGFNGYTF.

The rearrangement uses TRBV5-1 and TRBJ1-2; 10 nucleotides match TRBD1. The V gene's germline CDR1 is SGHRS and CDR2 YFSETQ. With 4 bases clipped from V and 7 bases from J, the junction kept 13 bases outside the gene matches. The CDR3 has 16 amino acids. The CDR3 nucleotides read TGCGCCAGCAGCCTGGACAGGGGGGTAGATTCGAGTGGCTACACCTTC. This sequence encodes CASSLDRGVDSSGYTF. Together with reference TRBV5-1 and TRBJ1-2, the CDR3 gives the full variable domain: KAGVTQTPRYLIKTRGQQVTLSCSPISGHRSVSWYQQTPGQGLQFLFEYFSETQRNKGNFPGRFSGRQFSNSRSEMNVSTLELGDSALYLCASSLDRGVDSSGYTFGSGTRLTVV.

Only a few counts were recorded for this clone. This rearrangement joins TRBV25-1 to TRBJ2-3; perhaps TRBD1 as D (7 bases). There are 15 residues in the CDR3. The germline gives CDR1 MGHDK, CDR2 SYGVNS. Trimming left V 6 bases short and J 6 bases short, with 19 bases between. For the CDR3, the DNA is TGTGCCAGCAGCGGAGGGGGCCCTGCCACCGATACGCAGTATTTT. It is translated as CASSGGGPATDTQYF. The whole variable domain, remainder taken from reference TRBV25-1 and TRBJ2-3, is EADIYQTPRYLVIGTGKKITLECSQTMGHDKMYWYQQDPGMELHLIHYSYGVNSTEKGDLSSESTVSRIRTEHFPLTLESARPSHTSQYLCASSGGGPATDTQYFGPGTRLTVL.

In this sample, this clone turned up a few times. This rearrangement joins TRBV7-9 to TRBJ2-7; D remains ambiguous. The CDR3 spans 14 residues. Trimming left V 3 bases short and J 5 bases short, with 14 bases between. Germline V lookup: CDR1 SEHNR, CDR2 FQNEAQ (reference sequence). CDR3 nucleotide sequence: TGTGCCAGCAGCTTGACCAGCTGGTCCCACGAGCAGTACTTC. Translation: CASSLTSWSHEQYF.

The rearrangement joins TRBV15 to TRBJ1-5; the D is unclear. Germline V gives CDR1 LNHNV, CDR2 YYDKDF (reference sequence). The CDR3 loop spans 14 amino acids. The V and J ends lost 1 base and 5 bases respectively, with 9 bases between them. CDR3 DNA sequence: TGTGCCACCAGCAGAGGAAGCCCAGATCAGCCCCAGCATTTT. Amino acid sequence: CATSRGSPDQPQHF.

This clone was recorded a few times. This sequence joins TRBV6-6 and TRBJ2-7; possibly TRBD1 or TRBD2 for D (5 bases each). CDR3 length equals 9 residues. With 11 bases removed from V and 3 bases from J, the gap between germline ends came to 5 bases. The V gene's germline CDR1 is MNHNY and CDR2 SVGAGI (reference sequence). The CDR3 loop reads CAGGYEQYF. In DNA form, the CDR3 reads TGTGCCGGGGGCTACGAGCAGTACTTC.